Sequencing of this T cell receptor (beta chain) was carried out in a study of cytomegalovirus exposure and HLA in healthy donors. The CDR3 is 14 residues long. Trimming cost V 5 bases and J 5 bases, with 15 bases left between them. Germline CDR1 reads SGHTA; CDR2 reads FQGNSA. PCR primers comprised 60 Vbeta and 13 Jbeta primers. TCRdb's table, derived via immunoSEQ multiplex PCR, lists solely in-frame clones and lacks some. This table holds under 150,000 clones, roughly four fifths found once. The gene calls are TRBV7-2 and TRBJ1-1; possible D gene TRBD1, 6 bases. This TCR was recovered from a woman in her late teens or twenties in good health and CMV-seronegative. The specimen sequenced was PBMCs. CDR3 sequence: CASSRTVTLTEAFF. The CDR3, as DNA: TGTGCCAGCAGCAGGACAGTGACTCTGACTGAAGCTTTCTTT.